Detailed here is one T cell receptor beta chain. The antigen is undetermined. The data belong to a study of shared clonotypes between healthy human individuals. Overall study context: A couple of women and a few men aged 18 to 49 made up the donors.

This CDR3 comprises 14 residues. In germline, CDR1 is GTSNPN, CDR2 SVGIG (reference sequence). Unmatched junction bases numbered 8, after V lost 6 bases and J lost 5 bases. Study-wide results and limits: An expected dependence of interdonor clonotype sharing on sequencing depth was noted.

The assay used deep level. The method was immunoSEQ multiplex PCR; TCRdb's version includes in-frame clones alone and lacks a portion of them. The sample lists about 980,000 clones; less than 85% were seen once. This chain connects TRBV30 to TRBJ2-5; the match to TRBD1 covers 11 bases. The receptor comes from a young man in good health. The sequenced sample was memory CD4+ T cells sorted from blood. Subset indicated: CD45RA-negative fraction. CDR3 protein: CACKGDRGYETQYF. DNA of the CDR3: TGTGCCTGTAAGGGGGACAGGGGGTATGAGACCCAGTACTTC.